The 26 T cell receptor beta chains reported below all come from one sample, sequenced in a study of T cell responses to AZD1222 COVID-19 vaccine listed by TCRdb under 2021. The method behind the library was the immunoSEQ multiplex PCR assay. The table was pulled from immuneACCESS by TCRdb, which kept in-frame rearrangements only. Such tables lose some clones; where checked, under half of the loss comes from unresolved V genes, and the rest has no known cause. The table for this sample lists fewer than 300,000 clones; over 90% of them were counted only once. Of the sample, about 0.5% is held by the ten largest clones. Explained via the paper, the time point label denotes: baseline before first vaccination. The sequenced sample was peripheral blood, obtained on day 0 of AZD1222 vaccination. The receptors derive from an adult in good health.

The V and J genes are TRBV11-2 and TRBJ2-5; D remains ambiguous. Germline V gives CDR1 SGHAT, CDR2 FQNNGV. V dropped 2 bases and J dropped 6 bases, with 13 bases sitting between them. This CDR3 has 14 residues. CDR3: CASSLWSAVKTQYF. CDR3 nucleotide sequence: TGTGCCAGCAGCTTATGGAGCGCCGTGAAGACCCAGTACTTC.

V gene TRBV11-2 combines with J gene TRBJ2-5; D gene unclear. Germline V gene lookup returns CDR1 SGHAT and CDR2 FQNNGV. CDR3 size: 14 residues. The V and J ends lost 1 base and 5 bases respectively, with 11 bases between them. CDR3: CASSLASGYETQYF. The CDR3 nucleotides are TGTGCCAGCAGCTTAGCATCTGGGTATGAGACCCAGTACTTC.

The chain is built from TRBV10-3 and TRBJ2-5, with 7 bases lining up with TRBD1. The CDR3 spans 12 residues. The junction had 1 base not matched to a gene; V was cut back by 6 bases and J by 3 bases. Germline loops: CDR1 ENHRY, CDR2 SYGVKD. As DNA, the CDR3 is TGTGCCATCAGGGGGACAGAAGAGACCCAGTACTTC. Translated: CAIRGTEETQYF.

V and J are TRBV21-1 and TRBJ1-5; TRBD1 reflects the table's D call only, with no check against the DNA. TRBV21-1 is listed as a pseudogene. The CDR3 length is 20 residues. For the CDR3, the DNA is TGTGCCAGCAGCAACGAGGGGTCAGGGGCACCGTCGCGTAGCAATCAGCCCCAGCATTTT. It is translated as CASSNEGSGAPSRSNQPQHF.

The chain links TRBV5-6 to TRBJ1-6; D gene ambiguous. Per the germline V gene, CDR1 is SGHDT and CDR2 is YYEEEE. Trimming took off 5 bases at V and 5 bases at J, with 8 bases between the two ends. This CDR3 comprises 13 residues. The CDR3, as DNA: TGTGCCAGCAGTCTTGGGAATAATTCACCCCTCCACTTT. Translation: CASSLGNNSPLHF.

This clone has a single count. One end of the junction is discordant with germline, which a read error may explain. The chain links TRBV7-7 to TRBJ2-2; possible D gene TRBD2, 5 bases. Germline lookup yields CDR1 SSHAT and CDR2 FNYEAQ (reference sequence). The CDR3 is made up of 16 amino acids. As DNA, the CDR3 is TGTGCTAGCAGCCGCGGGTCCCTAGACTACACCGGGGAGCTGTTTTTT. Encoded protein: CASSRGSLDYTGELFF.

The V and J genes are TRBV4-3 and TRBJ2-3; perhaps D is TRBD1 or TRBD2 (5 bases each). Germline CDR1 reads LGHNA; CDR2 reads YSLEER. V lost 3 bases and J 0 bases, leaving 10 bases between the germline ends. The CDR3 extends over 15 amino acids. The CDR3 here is CASSQRGASTDTQYF. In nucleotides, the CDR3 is TGCGCCAGCAGCCAGAGGGGAGCTAGCACAGATACGCAGTATTTT.

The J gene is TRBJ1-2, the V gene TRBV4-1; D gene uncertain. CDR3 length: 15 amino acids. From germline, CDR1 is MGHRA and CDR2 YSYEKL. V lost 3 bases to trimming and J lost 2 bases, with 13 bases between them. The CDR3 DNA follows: TGCGCCAGCAGCCACCCCCCCGCGGGGAACTATGGCTACACCTTC. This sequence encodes CASSHPPAGNYGYTF.

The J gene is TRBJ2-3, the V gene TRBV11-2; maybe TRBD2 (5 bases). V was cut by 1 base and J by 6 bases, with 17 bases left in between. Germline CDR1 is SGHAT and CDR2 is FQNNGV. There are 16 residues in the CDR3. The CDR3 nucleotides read TGTGCCAGCAGCTTAGGTCCCGGGCCCCCGGGGGATACGCAGTATTTT. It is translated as CASSLGPGPPGDTQYF.

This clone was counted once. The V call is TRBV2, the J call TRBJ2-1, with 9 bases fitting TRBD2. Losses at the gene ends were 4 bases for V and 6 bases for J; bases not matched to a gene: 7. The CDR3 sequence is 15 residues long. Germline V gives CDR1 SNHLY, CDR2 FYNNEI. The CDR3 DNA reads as TGTGCCAGCAGTGGTGCTAGCGGGGAGCCCAATGAGCAGTTCTTC. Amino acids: CASSGASGEPNEQFF.

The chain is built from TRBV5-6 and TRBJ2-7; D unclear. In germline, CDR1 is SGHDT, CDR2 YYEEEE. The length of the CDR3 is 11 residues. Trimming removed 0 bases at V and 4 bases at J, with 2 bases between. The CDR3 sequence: CASSLEYEQYF. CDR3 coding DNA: TGTGCCAGCAGCTTGGAATACGAGCAGTACTTC.

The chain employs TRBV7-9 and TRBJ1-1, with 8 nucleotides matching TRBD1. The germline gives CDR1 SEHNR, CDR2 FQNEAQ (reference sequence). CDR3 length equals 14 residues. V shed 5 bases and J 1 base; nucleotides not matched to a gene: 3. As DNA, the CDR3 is TGTGCCAGCAGCGGACAGGGTGGGAACACTGAAGCTTTCTTT. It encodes CASSGQGGNTEAFF.

The CDR3 DNA reads as TGTGCCAGCAGTGTATTAGCAGGGGGAGGCAATCAGCCCCAGCATTTT. Its translation: CASSVLAGGGNQPQHF. J is TRBJ1-5 and V is TRBV2; 7 nucleotides line up with TRBD1. With V trimmed by 4 bases and J by 2 bases, 8 bases remained unmatched. Germline V gene lookup returns CDR1 SNHLY and CDR2 FYNNEI. The CDR3 loop spans 16 amino acids.

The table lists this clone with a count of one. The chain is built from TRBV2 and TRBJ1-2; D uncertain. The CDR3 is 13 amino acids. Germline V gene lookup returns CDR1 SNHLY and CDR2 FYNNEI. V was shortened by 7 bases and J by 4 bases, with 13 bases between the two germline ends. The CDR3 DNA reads TGTGCCAGCATTAGAGGGTTGCCCTATGGCTACACCTTC. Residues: CASIRGLPYGYTF.

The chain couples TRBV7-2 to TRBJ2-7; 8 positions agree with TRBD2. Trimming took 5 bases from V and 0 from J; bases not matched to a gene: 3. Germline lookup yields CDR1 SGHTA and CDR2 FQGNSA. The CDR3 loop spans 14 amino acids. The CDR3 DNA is TGTGCCAGCAGCCTTAGCGGGGACTCCTACGAGCAGTACTTC. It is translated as CASSLSGDSYEQYF. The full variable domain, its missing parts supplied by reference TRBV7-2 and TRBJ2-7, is GAGVSQSPSNKVTEKGKDVELRCDPISGHTALYWYRQSLGQGLEFLIYFQGNSAPDKSGLPSDRFSAERTGGSVSTLTIQRTQQEDSAVYLCASSLSGDSYEQYFGPGTRLTVT.

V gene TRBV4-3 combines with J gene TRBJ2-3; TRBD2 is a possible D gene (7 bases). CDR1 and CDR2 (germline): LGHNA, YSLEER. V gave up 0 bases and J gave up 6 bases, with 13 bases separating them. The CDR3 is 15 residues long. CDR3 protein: CASSQDRGGGDTQYF. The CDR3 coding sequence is TGCGCCAGCAGCCAAGATCGGGGAGGGGGGGATACGCAGTATTTT.

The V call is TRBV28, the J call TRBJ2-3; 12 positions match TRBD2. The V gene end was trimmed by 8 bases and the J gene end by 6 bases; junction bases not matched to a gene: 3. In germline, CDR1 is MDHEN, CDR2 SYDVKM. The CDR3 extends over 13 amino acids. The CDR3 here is CASGLAGSDTQYF. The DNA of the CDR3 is TGTGCCAGCGGACTAGCGGGATCCGATACGCAGTATTTT. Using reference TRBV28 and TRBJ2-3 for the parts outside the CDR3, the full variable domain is DVKVTQSSRYLVKRTGEKVFLECVQDMDHENMFWYRQDPGLGLRLIYFSYDVKMKEKGDIPEGYSVSREKKERFSLILESASTNQTSMYLCASGLAGSDTQYFGPGTRLTVL.

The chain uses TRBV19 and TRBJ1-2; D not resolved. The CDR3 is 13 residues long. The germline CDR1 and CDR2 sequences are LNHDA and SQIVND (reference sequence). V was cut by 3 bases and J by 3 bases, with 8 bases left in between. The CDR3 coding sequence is TGTGCCAGTAGTATCCGCGGTCACTATGGCTACACCTTC. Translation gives CASSIRGHYGYTF. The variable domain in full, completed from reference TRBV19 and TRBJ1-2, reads DGGITQSPKYLFRKEGQNVTLSCEQNLNHDAMYWYRQDPGQGLRLIYYSQIVNDFQKGDIAEGYSVSREKKESFPLTVTSAQKNPTAFYLCASSIRGHYGYTFGSGTRLTVV.

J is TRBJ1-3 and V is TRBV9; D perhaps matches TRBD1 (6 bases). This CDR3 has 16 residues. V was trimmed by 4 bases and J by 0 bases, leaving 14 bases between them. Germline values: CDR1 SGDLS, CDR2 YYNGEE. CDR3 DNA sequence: TGTGCCAGCAGCTTCCTGGACAGCCGCTCTGGAAACACCATATATTTT. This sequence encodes CASSFLDSRSGNTIYF.

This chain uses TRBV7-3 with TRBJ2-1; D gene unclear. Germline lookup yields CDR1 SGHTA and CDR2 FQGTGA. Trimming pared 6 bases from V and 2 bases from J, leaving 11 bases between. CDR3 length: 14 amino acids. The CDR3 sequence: CASSPDVAYNEQFF. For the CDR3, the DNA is TGTGCCAGCAGTCCGGACGTTGCCTACAATGAGCAGTTCTTC.

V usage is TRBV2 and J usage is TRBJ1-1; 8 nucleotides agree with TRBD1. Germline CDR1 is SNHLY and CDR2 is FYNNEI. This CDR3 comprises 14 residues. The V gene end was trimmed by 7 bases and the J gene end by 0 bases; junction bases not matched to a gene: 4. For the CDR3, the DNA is TGTGCCAGCACCCGGGACAGGATGAACACTGAAGCTTTCTTT. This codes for CASTRDRMNTEAFF.

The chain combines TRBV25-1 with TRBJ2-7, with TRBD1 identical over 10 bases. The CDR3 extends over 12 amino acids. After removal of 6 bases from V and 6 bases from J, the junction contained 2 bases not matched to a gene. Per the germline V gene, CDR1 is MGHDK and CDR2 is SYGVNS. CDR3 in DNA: TGTGCCAGCAGGGGACAGGGGTCCGAGCAGTACTTC. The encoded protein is CASRGQGSEQYF.

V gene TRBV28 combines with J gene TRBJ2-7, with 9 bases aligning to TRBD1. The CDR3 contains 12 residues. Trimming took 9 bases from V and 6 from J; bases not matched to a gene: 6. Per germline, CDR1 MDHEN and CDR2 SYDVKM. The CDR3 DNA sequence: TGTGCCAGTGGACAGGGGAGCCTCGAGCAGTACTTC. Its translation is CASGQGSLEQYF.

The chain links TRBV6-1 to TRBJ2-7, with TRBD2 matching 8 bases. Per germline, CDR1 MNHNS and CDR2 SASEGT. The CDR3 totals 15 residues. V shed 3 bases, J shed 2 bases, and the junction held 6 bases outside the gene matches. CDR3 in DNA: TGTGCCAGCAGTGACAGCGGGGGCCTGCCCTACGAGCAGTACTTC. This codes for CASSDSGGLPYEQYF.

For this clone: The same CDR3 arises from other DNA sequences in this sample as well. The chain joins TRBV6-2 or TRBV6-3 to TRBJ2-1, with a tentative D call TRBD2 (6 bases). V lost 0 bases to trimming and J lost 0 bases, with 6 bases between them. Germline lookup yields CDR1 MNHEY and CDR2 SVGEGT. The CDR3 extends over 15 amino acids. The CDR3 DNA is TGTGCCAGCAGTTACTCGGGGGGCTCCTACAATGAGCAGTTCTTC. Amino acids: CASSYSGGSYNEQFF.

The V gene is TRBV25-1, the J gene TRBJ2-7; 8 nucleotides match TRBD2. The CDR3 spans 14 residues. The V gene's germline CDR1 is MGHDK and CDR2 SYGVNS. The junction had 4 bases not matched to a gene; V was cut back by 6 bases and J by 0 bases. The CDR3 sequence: CASRTSGSSYEQYF. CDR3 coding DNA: TGTGCCAGCAGGACGAGCGGGAGCTCCTACGAGCAGTACTTC.